This T cell receptor (beta chain) was recorded in a study of blood T cell repertoires in COVID-19. In the study overall: COVID-19 samples collected from the United States, Italy and Spain covered acute and convalescent phases. Sources were T cells, B-cell-depleted T cells, or PBMCs; the material itself was cDNA or gDNA.

This clone appeared a few times. In the original analysis: How many nucleated cells were present was estimated from reference gene primer amplification. Sequenced by immunoSEQ multiplex PCR; TCRdb stores in-frame clones only, minus some. V and J calls and clone size come straight from that table; D and trimming were deduced from the DNA. This sample has 110,000 to 150,000 clones, with approximately 90% found just once. The V gene end was trimmed by 4 bases and the J gene end by 3 bases; junction bases not matched to a gene: 6. Germline V gene lookup returns CDR1 LGHNA and CDR2 YSLEER. The CDR3 runs to 15 residues.

The receptor's source is a man aged 55 to 69 with active or convalescent COVID-19. V usage is TRBV4-3 and J usage is TRBJ2-7; 10 bases agree with TRBD1. Specimen: peripheral blood. The CDR3: CASSPGTGAIYEQYF. DNA for the CDR3: TGCGCCAGCAGCCCCGGGACAGGGGCAATCTACGAGCAGTACTTC.